The 17 T cell receptor beta chains given below trace back to one sample, sequenced in a study of T cell changes during pregnancy in multiple sclerosis. Assay used: immunoSEQ multiplex PCR; TCRdb lists only in-frame clones, some missing. Of some 74,000 clones listed, 85% to 95% are singletons. Sequencing was performed on peripheral blood, taken before pregnancy. These receptors came from a female donor with multiple sclerosis, enrolled in a pregnancy study.

This sequence joins TRBV5-6 and TRBJ2-7; D is unclear. Germline lookup yields CDR1 SGHDT and CDR2 YYEEEE. This CDR3 contains 13 residues. Trimming removed 0 bases from V and 6 bases from J, with 10 bases in between. For the CDR3, the DNA is TGTGCCAGCAGCTTGGGGTCAGCGACCGAGCAGTACTTC. It codes for CASSLGSATEQYF.

The chain carries TRBV19 and TRBJ2-5; TRBD2 aligns across 14 bases. The CDR3 loop spans 18 amino acids. V lost 1 base and J lost 2; bases outside the gene matches: 6. CDR1 is LNHDA and CDR2 is SQIVND in the germline V gene (reference sequence). CDR3 protein: CASSIGSRLAGGQETQYF. The CDR3 DNA sequence: TGTGCCAGTAGTATAGGGAGTAGACTAGCGGGAGGGCAAGAGACCCAGTACTTC.

The CDR3 region has the DNA TGTGCCAGCAGCTCAGGACAGGGTAGCTCCTACGAGCAGTACTTC. Translated: CASSSGQGSSYEQYF. V is TRBV7-6 and J is TRBJ2-7, with 8 bases aligning to TRBD1. J was trimmed by 0 bases and V by 4 bases; bases with no gene match: 5. Germline CDR1 and CDR2: SGHVS and FNYEAQ. The CDR3 loop spans 15 amino acids.

The gene calls are TRBV9 and TRBJ2-1; 10 positions match TRBD1. The CDR3 extends over 16 amino acids. V dropped 4 bases and J dropped 8; count of bases not matched to a gene: 12. CDR1 and CDR2 from the germline V gene are SGDLS and YYNGEE. This CDR3 reads CASSPGGGQGVHEQFF. In DNA form, the CDR3 reads TGTGCCAGCAGCCCGGGTGGTGGACAGGGGGTCCATGAGCAGTTCTTC.

The chain has TRBV5-4 and TRBJ2-3; 7 positions match TRBD2. The CDR3 length is 15 residues. Germline CDR1 reads SGHNT; CDR2 reads YYREEE (reference sequence). With 5 bases clipped from V and 2 bases from J, the junction kept 8 bases outside the gene matches. Here the CDR3 reads CASSVRDYHTDTQYF. CDR3 DNA sequence: TGTGCCAGCAGTGTCCGGGACTACCACACAGATACGCAGTATTTT.

This chain uses TRBV30 with TRBJ1-2; 8 bases agree with TRBD1. CDR3 length equals 12 residues. V was pared by 1 base and J by 8 bases, with 3 bases of the junction left unmatched. Germline CDR1 reads GTSNPN; CDR2 reads SVGIG (reference sequence). CDR3 bases: TGTGCCTGGAGTGGGACAGGGAAGGGCTACACCTTC. Amino acid sequence: CAWSGTGKGYTF.

This clone has more than one count but fewer than ten. The chain links TRBV15 to TRBJ2-1, with TRBD1 matching over 8 bases. In germline, CDR1 is LNHNV, CDR2 YYDKDF (reference sequence). V was clipped by 1 base and J by 4 bases; unmatched bases: 9. The CDR3 is made up of 17 amino acids. CDR3 protein: CATSRARGRLEYNEQFF. CDR3 bases: TGTGCCACCAGCAGAGCCAGGGGGCGACTCGAGTACAATGAGCAGTTCTTC.

This chain uses TRBV18 with TRBJ2-5, with 10 nucleotides matching TRBD2. After removal of 1 base from V and 5 bases from J, the junction contained 4 bases not matched to a gene. Per germline, CDR1 KGHSH and CDR2 LQKENI. The CDR3 runs 15 residues. CDR3 DNA sequence: TGTGCCAGCTCACCACTAACTAGCGGGACGGAGACCCAGTACTTC. Its protein product is CASSPLTSGTETQYF.

The CDR3 spells CASSVTGSTDTQYF. Written as DNA, the CDR3 is TGTGCCAGCAGCGTCACAGGGTCAACAGATACGCAGTATTTT. This rearrangement joins TRBV9 to TRBJ2-3; D is perhaps TRBD1 (6 bases). CDR1 is SGDLS, CDR2 YYNGEE, per germline. The CDR3 totals 14 residues. V was clipped by 2 bases and J by 3 bases, with 10 bases between them.

This rearrangement joins TRBV30 to TRBJ2-1; TRBD2 agrees at 7 bases. Germline assignment: CDR1 GTSNPN and CDR2 SVGIG (reference sequence). The V segment lost 1 base and the J segment 10 bases; nucleotides outside the gene matches: 7. The CDR3 totals 13 residues. CDR3 amino acids: CAWSAASGNEQFF. CDR3 in DNA: TGTGCCTGGAGTGCGGCAAGCGGGAACGAGCAGTTCTTC. The full variable domain, in which reference TRBV30 and TRBJ2-1 provide the parts outside the CDR3, is SQTIHQWPATLVQPVGSPLSLECTVEGTSNPNLYWYRQAAGRGLQLLFYSVGIGQISSEVPQNLSASRPQDRQFILSSKKLLLSDSGFYLCAWSAASGNEQFFGPGTRLTVL.

This rearrangement joins TRBV5-1 to TRBJ1-2, with 9 bases fitting TRBD1. Germline V lookup: CDR1 SGHRS, CDR2 YFSETQ. Trimming at V came to 4 bases and at J to 6 bases, leaving 10 bases not matched to a gene. CDR3 length equals 15 residues. The CDR3 spells CASSPEQGAVDGYTF. The CDR3 DNA follows: TGCGCCAGCAGCCCCGAACAGGGGGCCGTAGATGGCTACACCTTC.

The genes are TRBV18 and TRBJ2-5; 8 bases agree with TRBD2. Germline trimming cut 4 bases from V and 1 base from J; bases unmatched to any gene: 5. There are 15 residues in the CDR3. The V gene's germline CDR1 is KGHSH and CDR2 LQKENI. CDR3 DNA sequence: TGTGCCAGCTCACTCCGACTAGCGAGCCAAGAGACCCAGTACTTC. This translates into CASSLRLASQETQYF. The entire variable domain, with the rest obtained from reference TRBV18 and TRBJ2-5, is as follows: NAGVMQNPRHLVRRRGQEARLRCSPMKGHSHVYWYRQLPEEGLKFMVYLQKENIIDESGMPKERFSAEFPKEGPSILRIQQVVRGDSAAYFCASSLRLASQETQYFGPGTRLLVL.

The rearrangement links TRBV6-4 to TRBJ2-2, with 11 nucleotides matching TRBD1. There are 14 residues in the CDR3. CDR1 is MRHNA, CDR2 SNTAGT, per germline. The junction had 2 bases not matched to a gene; V was cut back by 6 bases and J by 5 bases. The CDR3 is CASSGQGATGELFF. Here the CDR3 DNA reads TGTGCCAGCAGCGGACAGGGGGCAACCGGGGAGCTGTTTTTT.

J is TRBJ2-3 and V is TRBV5-5, with 10 bases that match TRBD2. V gave up 0 bases and J gave up 1 base; unmatched junction bases: 5. This CDR3 is built from 17 residues. The germline V gene encodes CDR1 SGHKS and CDR2 YYEKEE (reference sequence). The CDR3 DNA reads TGTGCCAGCAGCTTGGTGTCTAGCGGGAGCCGCACAGATACGCAGTATTTT. Its translation: CASSLVSSGSRTDTQYF.

This clone appeared once. The rearrangement links TRBV4-1 to TRBJ1-2, with D perhaps matching TRBD1 (5 bases). Germline V gene lookup returns CDR1 MGHRA and CDR2 YSYEKL. V lost 0 bases, J lost 8 bases, and 19 bases lay in between. The CDR3 contains 16 residues. CDR3 in amino acids: CASSQDLQARVGGYTF. The CDR3 coding sequence is TGCGCCAGCAGCCAAGATCTACAGGCCAGGGTGGGCGGCTACACCTTC.

The DNA of the CDR3 is TGTGCCAGCAGCCCGACTAGCGTTGGAATTAGGGAGACCCAGTACTTC. The encoded protein is CASSPTSVGIRETQYF. This rearrangement joins TRBV28 to TRBJ2-5, with 8 bases that match TRBD2. The CDR3 totals 16 residues. Losses at the gene ends were 6 bases for V and 5 bases for J; bases not matched to a gene: 14. Germline V gives CDR1 MDHEN, CDR2 SYDVKM.

The chain joins TRBV7-9 to TRBJ2-1, with a tentative D call TRBD2 (6 bases). The CDR3 is 17 residues long. V was shortened by 0 bases and J by 6 bases, with 18 bases between the two germline ends. Germline V CDR1 and CDR2: SEHNR, FQNEAQ (reference sequence). This CDR3 is CASSLAYGGTLGNEQFF. CDR3 sequence (DNA): TGTGCCAGCAGCTTAGCGTATGGCGGGACTCTGGGCAATGAGCAGTTCTTC. The whole variable domain, remainder taken from reference TRBV7-9 and TRBJ2-1, is DTGVSQNPRHKITKRGQNVTFRCDPISEHNRLYWYRQTLGQGPEFLTYFQNEAQLEKSRLLSDRFSAERPKGSFSTLEIQRTEQGDSAMYLCASSLAYGGTLGNEQFFGPGTRLTVL.